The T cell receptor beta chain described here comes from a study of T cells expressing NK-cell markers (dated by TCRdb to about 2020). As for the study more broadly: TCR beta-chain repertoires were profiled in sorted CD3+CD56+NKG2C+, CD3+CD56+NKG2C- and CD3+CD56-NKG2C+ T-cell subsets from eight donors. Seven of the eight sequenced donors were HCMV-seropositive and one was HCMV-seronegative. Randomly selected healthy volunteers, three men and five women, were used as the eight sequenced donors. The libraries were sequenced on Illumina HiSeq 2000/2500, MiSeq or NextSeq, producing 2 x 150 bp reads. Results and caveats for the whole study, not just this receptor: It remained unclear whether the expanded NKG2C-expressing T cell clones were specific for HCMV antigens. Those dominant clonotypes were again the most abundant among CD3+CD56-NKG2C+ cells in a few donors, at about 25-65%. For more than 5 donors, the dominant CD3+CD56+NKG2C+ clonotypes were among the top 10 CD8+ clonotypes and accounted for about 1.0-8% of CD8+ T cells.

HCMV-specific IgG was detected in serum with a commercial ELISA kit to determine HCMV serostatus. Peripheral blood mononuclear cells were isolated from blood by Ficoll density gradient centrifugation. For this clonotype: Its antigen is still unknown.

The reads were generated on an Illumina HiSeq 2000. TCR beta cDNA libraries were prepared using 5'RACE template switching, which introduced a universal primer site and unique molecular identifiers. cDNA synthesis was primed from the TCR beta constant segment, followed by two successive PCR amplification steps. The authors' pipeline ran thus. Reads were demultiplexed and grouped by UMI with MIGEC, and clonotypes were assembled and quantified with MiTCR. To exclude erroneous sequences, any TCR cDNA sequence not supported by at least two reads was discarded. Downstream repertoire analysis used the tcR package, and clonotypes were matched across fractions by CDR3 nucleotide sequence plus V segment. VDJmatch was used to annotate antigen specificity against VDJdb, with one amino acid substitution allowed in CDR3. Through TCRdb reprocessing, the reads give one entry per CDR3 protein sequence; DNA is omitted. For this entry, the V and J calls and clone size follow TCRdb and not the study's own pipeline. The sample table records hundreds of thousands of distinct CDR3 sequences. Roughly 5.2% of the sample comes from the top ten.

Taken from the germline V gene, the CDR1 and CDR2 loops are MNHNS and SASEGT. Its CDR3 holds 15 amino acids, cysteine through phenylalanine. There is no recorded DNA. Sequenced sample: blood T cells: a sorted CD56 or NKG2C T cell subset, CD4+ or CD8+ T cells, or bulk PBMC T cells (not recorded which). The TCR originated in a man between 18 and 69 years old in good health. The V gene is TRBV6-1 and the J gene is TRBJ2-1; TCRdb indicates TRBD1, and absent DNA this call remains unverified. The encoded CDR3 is CASNDRTGGDYEQFF.